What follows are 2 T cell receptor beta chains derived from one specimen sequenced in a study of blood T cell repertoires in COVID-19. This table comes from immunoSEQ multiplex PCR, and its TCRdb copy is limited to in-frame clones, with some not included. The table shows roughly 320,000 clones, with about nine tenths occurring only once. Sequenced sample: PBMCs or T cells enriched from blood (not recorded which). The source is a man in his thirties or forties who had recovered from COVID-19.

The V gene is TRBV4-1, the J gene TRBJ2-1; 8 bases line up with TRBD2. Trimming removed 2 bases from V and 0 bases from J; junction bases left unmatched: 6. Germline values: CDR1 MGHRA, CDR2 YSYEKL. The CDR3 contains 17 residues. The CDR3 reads CASSQPPGLDSYNEQFF. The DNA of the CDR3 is TGCGCCAGCAGCCAACCCCCGGGACTAGACTCCTACAATGAGCAGTTCTTC.

CDR3 residues: CASSQAGGGSYF. CDR3 sequence (DNA): TGCGCCAGCAGCCAAGCTGGCGGGGGGTCCTATTTT. The V call is TRBV4-1, the J call TRBJ2-3; 8 bases agree with TRBD2. This CDR3 is built from 12 residues. After removal of 1 base from V and 15 bases from J, the junction contained 6 bases not matched to a gene. Looked up from germline, CDR1 is MGHRA and CDR2 is YSYEKL.